The 21 T cell receptor beta chains given below trace back to one sample, sequenced in a study of blood T cell repertoires in COVID-19. Clones were sequenced by immunoSEQ multiplex PCR, and TCRdb holds only the in-frame ones, with some missing. The table lists 200,000 to 250,000 clones, over 80% of them singletons. Material: peripheral blood. The source is a man younger than 40 with COVID-19, enrolled during active disease.

This clone was seen ten or more times. The rearrangement joins TRBV7-2 to TRBJ1-2; 8 bases fit TRBD1. Germline CDR1 reads SGHTA; CDR2 reads FQGNSA. This CDR3 is 16 amino acids long. The V gene end was trimmed by 1 base and the J gene end by 8 bases; junction bases not matched to a gene: 12. The CDR3 is CASSLDRTGYTGGYTF. The CDR3 DNA reads as TGTGCCAGCAGCTTAGATCGGACAGGGTACACAGGCGGCTACACCTTC.

The rearrangement links TRBV6-2 or TRBV6-3 to TRBJ2-2, with 11 nucleotides matching TRBD1. This CDR3 spans 16 amino acids. Germline values: CDR1 MNHEY, CDR2 SVGEGT. J lost 6 bases, V lost 0 bases, and 3 bases had no gene match. CDR3 bases: TGTGCCAGCAGTTACTCGGGGACAGGGGGAGCCGGGGAGCTGTTTTTT. This sequence encodes CASSYSGTGGAGELFF.

The rearrangement links TRBV12-3 or TRBV12-4 to TRBJ1-2; the D is unclear. Trimming pared 2 bases from V and 4 bases from J, leaving 8 bases between. CDR3 length: 13 amino acids. The CDR3 sequence is CASSLTGSYGYTF. DNA for the CDR3: TGTGCCAGCAGTTTAACGGGAAGCTATGGCTACACCTTC.

This chain uses TRBV5-4 with TRBJ1-2, with D maybe TRBD1 (5 bases). Trimming stripped 6 bases from V and 6 bases from J, with 15 bases between. Germline CDR1 SGHNT, CDR2 YYREEE (reference sequence). The CDR3 is 13 residues long. The CDR3 DNA follows: TGTGCCAGCACGGTTTGGGGGGACGATGGCTACACCTTC. Residues: CASTVWGDDGYTF.

V and J are TRBV2 and TRBJ2-1; TRBD2 agrees at 9 bases. The CDR3 length is 16 residues. From germline, CDR1 is SNHLY and CDR2 FYNNEI. V was pared by 0 bases and J by 4 bases, with 4 bases of the junction left unmatched. CDR3 nucleotide sequence: TGTGCCAGCAGTGAAGCGCCTAGCGGGAATTACAATGAGCAGTTCTTC. Translation gives CASSEAPSGNYNEQFF.

The rearrangement uses TRBV9 and TRBJ2-2; TRBD2 matches at 7 bases. The CDR3 extends over 17 amino acids. Germline lookup yields CDR1 SGDLS and CDR2 YYNGEE. V was clipped by 4 bases and J by 2 bases; unmatched bases: 11. The CDR3 nucleotides are TGTGCCAGCAGCCCCCGCCTTGGAGCGGGAAACACCGGGGAGCTGTTTTTT. It specifies CASSPRLGAGNTGELFF.

The V call is TRBV7-2, the J call TRBJ2-3; D might be TRBD1 (6 bases). Germline lookup yields CDR1 SGHTA and CDR2 FQGNSA. The V end was cut by 5 bases, the J end by 3 bases, with 9 bases between. The CDR3 loop spans 13 amino acids. CDR3: CASSPGTTDTQYF. The CDR3 nucleotides read TGTGCCAGCAGCCCCGGGACAACAGATACGCAGTATTTT.

The chain combines TRBV19 with TRBJ1-4; 8 bases agree with TRBD1. This CDR3 comprises 18 residues. Germline values: CDR1 LNHDA, CDR2 SQIVND (reference sequence). The V gene end was trimmed by 5 bases and the J gene end by 0 bases; junction bases not matched to a gene: 11. For the CDR3, the DNA is TGTGCCAGTAGTGCCCGGACAGGGACCTCTGCAACTAATGAAAAACTGTTTTTT. Protein sequence: CASSARTGTSATNEKLFF. Complete variable domain (other parts from reference TRBV19 and TRBJ1-4): DGGITQSPKYLFRKEGQNVTLSCEQNLNHDAMYWYRQDPGQGLRLIYYSQIVNDFQKGDIAEGYSVSREKKESFPLTVTSAQKNPTAFYLCASSARTGTSATNEKLFFGSGTQLSVL.

The V and J genes are TRBV19 and TRBJ1-5; a possible D gene is TRBD1 (5 bases). Per the germline V gene, CDR1 is LNHDA and CDR2 is SQIVND (reference sequence). The V gene lost 5 bases and the J gene lost 3 bases, with 11 bases spanning the gap. The CDR3 contains 14 residues. CDR3 in amino acids: CASSQGRHNQPQHF. The CDR3 region has the DNA TGTGCCAGTAGTCAGGGCAGACACAATCAGCCCCAGCATTTT.

The chain recombines TRBV9 with TRBJ2-3, with 7 nucleotides matching TRBD1. The CDR3 is made up of 14 amino acids. Trimming removed 3 bases from V and 5 bases from J; junction bases left unmatched: 6. Germline assignment: CDR1 SGDLS and CDR2 YYNGEE. CDR3 DNA: TGTGCCAGCAGCGGAATGAACAGGGGAGATACGCAGTATTTT. As protein: CASSGMNRGDTQYF.

The rearrangement uses TRBV28 and TRBJ2-7; possibly TRBD1 for D (5 bases). Germline-derived CDR1 and CDR2 are MDHEN and SYDVKM. The CDR3 extends over 15 amino acids. V lost 4 bases and J 0 bases, leaving 13 bases between the germline ends. The chain's CDR3 is CASSYTQDASYEQYF. CDR3 coding DNA: TGTGCCAGCAGTTACACACAGGACGCCTCCTACGAGCAGTACTTC.

This sequence joins TRBV10-3 and TRBJ1-1; 12 bases align to TRBD1. There are 14 residues in the CDR3. Germline V gives CDR1 ENHRY, CDR2 SYGVKD. The junction had 5 bases not matched to a gene; V was cut back by 4 bases and J by 8 bases. Here the CDR3 DNA reads TGTGCCATCAGTGGGGGACAGGGGGCGACAGAAGCTTTCTTT. It yields the protein CAISGGQGATEAFF.

V gene TRBV27 combines with J gene TRBJ2-2; 9 nucleotides line up with TRBD2. The CDR3 totals 15 residues. The germline V gene encodes CDR1 MNHEY and CDR2 SMNVEV (reference sequence). Losses at the gene ends were 6 bases for V and 7 bases for J; bases not matched to a gene: 9. CDR3 sequence (DNA): TGTGCCAGCAGGTTGGCGGGAGGGCCGGGCGGGGAGCTGTTTTTT. Protein: CASRLAGGPGGELFF.

The chain is built from TRBV9 and TRBJ2-7; 8 nucleotides align to TRBD1. The CDR3 is made up of 15 amino acids. Germline V CDR1 and CDR2: SGDLS, YYNGEE. The V segment lost 10 bases and the J segment 6 bases; nucleotides outside the gene matches: 18. CDR3 DNA: TGTGCCGGCTTTTTGGTCCCGACAGGGGCCGGCGAGCAGTACTTC. This encodes CAGFLVPTGAGEQYF.

V gene TRBV27 combines with J gene TRBJ2-7; 7 bases map to TRBD1. This CDR3 region has 14 residues. V trimming: 2 bases; J trimming: 2 bases; junction bases outside the gene matches: 3. Germline V lookup: CDR1 MNHEY, CDR2 SMNVEV (reference sequence). The CDR3 bases are TGTGCCAGCAGTTTAGGCAGGGGGACCTACGAGCAGTACTTC. It codes for CASSLGRGTYEQYF.

The chain couples TRBV29-1 to TRBJ2-1; the D gene is possibly TRBD1 (6 bases). V was cut by 6 bases and J by 5 bases, with 14 bases left in between. This CDR3 spans 13 amino acids. Germline assignment: CDR1 SQVTM and CDR2 ANQGSEA. CDR3 DNA: TGCAGCGTAGCTAGGGGGTTTCACAATGAGCAGTTCTTC. It is translated as CSVARGFHNEQFF.

The chain recombines TRBV9 with TRBJ1-6, with TRBD1 identical over 9 bases. Trimming at V came to 3 bases and at J to 0 bases, leaving 7 bases not matched to a gene. The CDR3 is made up of 18 amino acids. Germline assignment: CDR1 SGDLS and CDR2 YYNGEE. In DNA form, the CDR3 reads TGTGCCAGCAGCGACCCGACAGGGGGGGGCTCCTATAATTCACCCCTCCACTTT. It codes for CASSDPTGGGSYNSPLHF. The full variable domain, its missing parts supplied by reference TRBV9 and TRBJ1-6, is DSGVTQTPKHLITATGQRVTLRCSPRSGDLSVYWYQQSLDQGLQFLIQYYNGEERAKGNILERFSAQQFPDLHSELNLSSLELGDSALYFCASSDPTGGGSYNSPLHFGNGTRLTVT.

This sequence joins TRBV15 and TRBJ2-1, with D unresolved. CDR1 LNHNV and CDR2 YYDKDF come from the germline V gene (reference sequence). This CDR3 is 15 amino acids long. V was clipped by 0 bases and J by 8 bases, with 14 bases between them. The CDR3 region has the DNA TGTGCCACCAGCAGAGATCCCCAGGATGTGTATGAGCAGTTCTTC. This encodes CATSRDPQDVYEQFF.

This chain joins TRBV7-9 and TRBJ1-1, with TRBD1 matching over 8 bases. Losses at the gene ends were 5 bases for V and 1 base for J; bases not matched to a gene: 6. The CDR3 has 15 residues. Germline CDR1 is SEHNR and CDR2 is FQNEAQ (reference sequence). The DNA for the CDR3 is TGTGCCAGCAGCCCACGGACAGGGAGGAACACTGAAGCTTTCTTT. Protein sequence: CASSPRTGRNTEAFF.

This clone was picked up one time. J is TRBJ1-2 and V is TRBV27, with D maybe TRBD1 (6 bases). The CDR3 is 14 residues long. V gave up 2 bases and J gave up 4 bases, with 11 bases separating them. Germline values: CDR1 MNHEY, CDR2 SMNVEV (reference sequence). The chain's CDR3 is CASSLAGAIYGYTF. DNA for the CDR3: TGTGCCAGCAGTTTAGCAGGGGCCATCTATGGCTACACCTTC.

This clone was detected once. The genes are TRBV15 and TRBJ2-5; 12 bases are shared with TRBD2. V lost 3 bases to trimming and J lost 5 bases; unmatched junction nucleotides: 7. The CDR3 is made up of 16 amino acids. CDR1 and CDR2 from the germline V gene are LNHNV and YYDKDF (reference sequence). In nucleotides, the CDR3 is TGTGCCACCAGCAGGACGACTAGCGGGAGTGGGGAGACCCAGTACTTC. Encoded protein: CATSRTTSGSGETQYF.